This paragraph covers one T cell receptor beta chain sequence. Its antigen is not known. The PCR used 60 Vbeta and 13 Jbeta primers. This table comes from immunoSEQ multiplex PCR, and its TCRdb copy is limited to in-frame clones, with some not included. Here the sample spans around 130,000 clones, more than 70% being singletons. Germline CDR1 reads SGHRS; CDR2 reads YFSETQ. V dropped 1 base and J dropped 2; count of bases not matched to a gene: 6. CDR3 length: 16 amino acids. This sample stems from a study of cytomegalovirus exposure and HLA in healthy donors. Study-wide findings and caveats: Exclusion as indistinguishable affected some V segments, including TRBV6-2 and TRBV6-3. Presence/absence analyses treated sequencing depth as roughly uniform across donors.

The TCR was taken from a woman between 25 and 40 years old in good health and CMV-seropositive. The gene calls are TRBV5-1 and TRBJ2-3, with TRBD1 matching over 8 bases. The sequenced material came from PBMCs. The CDR3 nucleotides read TGCGCCAGCAGCTTGAGGGCAGGGGGCAACACAGATACGCAGTATTTT. Its translation: CASSLRAGGNTDTQYF.